The 5 T cell receptor beta chains below were found in one sample sequenced in a study of blood T cell repertoires in COVID-19 (dated by TCRdb to about 2020). To prepare the library, the immunoSEQ multiplex PCR assay was applied. TCRdb re-hosts the immuneACCESS table, in-frame sequences only. Its copies lack some clones; in the studies checked, an unresolved V gene accounts for under half of them, and the cause for the rest is not known. This sample has some 150,000 clones in its table, and roughly 84% of those were observed once. Around 45% of the sample belongs to the ten largest clones. The sequencing sample was made of peripheral blood. Receptors were obtained from a human donor in a cohort sampled during active COVID-19.

The chain combines TRBV11-3 with TRBJ2-7, with 9 nucleotides matching TRBD1. There are 16 residues in the CDR3. Per the germline V gene, CDR1 is SGHNT and CDR2 is YENEEA. The ends lost 5 bases at V and 0 bases at J; junction bases unmatched: 8. CDR3 in DNA: TGTGCCAGCAGCCCTCGGGACAGGGAAACCTCCTACGAGCAGTACTTC. Translation: CASSPRDRETSYEQYF.

The rearrangement joins TRBV5-1 to TRBJ2-7, with 11 bases identical to TRBD1. The CDR3 sequence is 15 residues long. The trim removed 4 bases at V and 4 bases at J, leaving 7 bases unmatched. The germline V gene has CDR1 SGHRS and CDR2 YFSETQ. Here the CDR3 reads CASSPGTGGLYEQYV. In DNA, the CDR3 is TGCGCCAGCAGCCCGGGGACAGGGGGACTATACGAGCAGTACGTC.

The J gene is TRBJ2-3, the V gene TRBV7-2, with 10 bases aligning to TRBD2. This CDR3 is built from 16 residues. Germline CDR1 reads SGHTA; CDR2 reads FQGNSA. V lost 1 base to trimming and J lost 3 bases; unmatched junction nucleotides: 4. CDR3 coding DNA: TGTGCCAGCAGCTTAGGGTCTAGCGGGAGAACAGATACGCAGTATTTT. Protein sequence: CASSLGSSGRTDTQYF.

V and J are TRBV6-2 or TRBV6-3 and TRBJ1-2, with D tentatively TRBD1 (5 bases). CDR1 and CDR2 from the germline V gene are MNHEY and SVGEGT. This CDR3 region has 13 residues. V lost 6 bases to trimming and J lost 1 base, with 9 bases between them. For the CDR3, the DNA is TGTGCCAGCAGCACAGGCTTTAACTATGGCTACACCTTC. This encodes CASSTGFNYGYTF.

V and J are TRBV5-3 and TRBJ1-2; 8 nucleotides line up with TRBD1. TRBV5-3 is an open reading frame, and its role is uncertain. V lost 6 bases, J lost 4 bases, and 11 bases stayed unmatched. This CDR3 region has 15 residues. The CDR3 DNA is TGTGCCAGAACTCTTGTCGGACAGGGTGTCTATGGCTACACCTTC. Protein product: CARTLVGQGVYGYTF.